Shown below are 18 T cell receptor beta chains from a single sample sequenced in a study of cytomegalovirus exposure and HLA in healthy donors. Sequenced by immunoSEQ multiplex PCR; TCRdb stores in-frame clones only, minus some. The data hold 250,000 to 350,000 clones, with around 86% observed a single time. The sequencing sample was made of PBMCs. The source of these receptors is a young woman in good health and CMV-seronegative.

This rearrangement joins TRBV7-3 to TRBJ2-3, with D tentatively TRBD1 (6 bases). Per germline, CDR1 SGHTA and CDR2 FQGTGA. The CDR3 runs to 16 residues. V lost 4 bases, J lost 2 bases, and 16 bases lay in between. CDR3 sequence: CASSSQGYGVTDTQYF. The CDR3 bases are TGTGCCAGCAGCTCACAGGGATATGGGGTCACAGATACGCAGTATTTT.

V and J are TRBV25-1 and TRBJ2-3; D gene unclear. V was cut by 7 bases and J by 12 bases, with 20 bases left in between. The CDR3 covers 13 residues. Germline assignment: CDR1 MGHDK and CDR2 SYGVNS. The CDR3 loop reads CASTSSPMEFQYF. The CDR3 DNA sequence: TGTGCCAGCACCAGTTCCCCTATGGAGTTTCAGTATTTT.

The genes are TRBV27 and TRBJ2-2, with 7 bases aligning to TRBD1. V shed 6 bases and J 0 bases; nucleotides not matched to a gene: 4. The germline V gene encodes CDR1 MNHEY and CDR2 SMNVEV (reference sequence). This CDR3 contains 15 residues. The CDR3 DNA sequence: TGTGCCAGCAGGCAGGGGGAAGCGAACACCGGGGAGCTGTTTTTT. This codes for CASRQGEANTGELFF.

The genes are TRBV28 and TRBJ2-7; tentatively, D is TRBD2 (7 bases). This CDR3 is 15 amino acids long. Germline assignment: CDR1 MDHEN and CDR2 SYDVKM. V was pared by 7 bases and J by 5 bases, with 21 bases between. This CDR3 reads CASNTNAAGADEQYF. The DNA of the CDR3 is TGTGCCAGCAATACCAATGCTGCGGGGGCCGACGAGCAGTACTTC.

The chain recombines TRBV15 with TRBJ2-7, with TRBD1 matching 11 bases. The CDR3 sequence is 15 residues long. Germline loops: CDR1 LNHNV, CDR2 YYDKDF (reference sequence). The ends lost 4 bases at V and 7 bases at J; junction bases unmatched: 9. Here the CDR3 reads CATSTPGQGVVEQYF. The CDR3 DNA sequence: TGTGCCACCAGCACCCCGGGACAGGGGGTGGTAGAGCAGTACTTC.

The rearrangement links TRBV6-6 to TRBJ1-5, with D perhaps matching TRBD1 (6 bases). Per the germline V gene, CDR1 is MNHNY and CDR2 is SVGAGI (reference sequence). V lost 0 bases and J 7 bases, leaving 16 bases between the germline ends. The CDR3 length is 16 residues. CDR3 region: CASSYSGQGSRQPQHF. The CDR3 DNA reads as TGTGCCAGCAGTTACTCGGGGCAGGGGTCGAGACAGCCCCAGCATTTT.

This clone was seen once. CDR3 bases: TGTGCCAGCAAACCGGGACAGGGAGGAAACACCATATATTTT. Translating it yields CASKPGQGGNTIYF. The V gene is TRBV28, the J gene TRBJ1-3; 9 bases are shared with TRBD1. Germline V gene sequence: CDR1 MDHEN, CDR2 SYDVKM. The trim removed 7 bases at V and 4 bases at J, leaving 5 bases unmatched. The length of the CDR3 is 14 residues.

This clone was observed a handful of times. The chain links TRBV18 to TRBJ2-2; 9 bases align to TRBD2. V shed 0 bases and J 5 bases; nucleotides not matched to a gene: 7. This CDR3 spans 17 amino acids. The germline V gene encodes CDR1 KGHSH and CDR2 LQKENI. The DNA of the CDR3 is TGTGCCAGCTCACCACCTAGCGGGAGTGTTTGGACCGGGGAGCTGTTTTTT. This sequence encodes CASSPPSGSVWTGELFF.

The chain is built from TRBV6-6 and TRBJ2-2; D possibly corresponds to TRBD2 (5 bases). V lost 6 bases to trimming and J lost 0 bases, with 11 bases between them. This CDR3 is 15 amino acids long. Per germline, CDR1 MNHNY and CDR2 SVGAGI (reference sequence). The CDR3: CASRRVTPNTGELFF. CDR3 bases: TGTGCCAGCAGGAGGGTTACCCCGAACACCGGGGAGCTGTTTTTT.

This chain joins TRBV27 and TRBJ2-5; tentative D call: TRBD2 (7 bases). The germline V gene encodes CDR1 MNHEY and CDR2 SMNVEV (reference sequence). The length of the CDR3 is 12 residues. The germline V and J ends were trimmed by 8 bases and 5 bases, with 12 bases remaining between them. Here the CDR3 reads CASGEGGETQYF. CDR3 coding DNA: TGTGCCAGCGGGGAGGGGGGGGAGACCCAGTACTTC.

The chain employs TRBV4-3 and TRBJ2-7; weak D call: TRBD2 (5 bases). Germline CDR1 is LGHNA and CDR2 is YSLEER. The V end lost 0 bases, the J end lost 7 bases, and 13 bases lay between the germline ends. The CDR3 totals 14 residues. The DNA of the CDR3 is TGCGCCAGCAGCCAAGATCCCCTAGCACGAGAGCAGTACTTC. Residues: CASSQDPLAREQYF.

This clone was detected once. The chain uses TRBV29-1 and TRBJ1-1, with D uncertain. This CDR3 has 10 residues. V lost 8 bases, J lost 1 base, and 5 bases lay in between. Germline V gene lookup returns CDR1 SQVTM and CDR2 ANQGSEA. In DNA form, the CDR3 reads TGCAGCTTCGGGAACACTGAAGCTTTCTTT. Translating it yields CSFGNTEAFF.

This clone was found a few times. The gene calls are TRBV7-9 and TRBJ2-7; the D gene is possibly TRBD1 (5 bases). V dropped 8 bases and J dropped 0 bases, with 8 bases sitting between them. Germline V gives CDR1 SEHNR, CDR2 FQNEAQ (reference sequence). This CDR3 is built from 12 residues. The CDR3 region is CASQGYSYEQYF. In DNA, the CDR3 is TGTGCCAGCCAGGGATACTCCTACGAGCAGTACTTC.

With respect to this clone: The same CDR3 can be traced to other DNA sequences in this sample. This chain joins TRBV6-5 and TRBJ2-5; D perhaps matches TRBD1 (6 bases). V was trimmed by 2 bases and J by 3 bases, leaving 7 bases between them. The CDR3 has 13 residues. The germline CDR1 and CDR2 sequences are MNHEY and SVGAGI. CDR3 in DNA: TGTGCCAGCAGTTACGCAGGGGAAGAGACCCAGTACTTC. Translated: CASSYAGEETQYF.

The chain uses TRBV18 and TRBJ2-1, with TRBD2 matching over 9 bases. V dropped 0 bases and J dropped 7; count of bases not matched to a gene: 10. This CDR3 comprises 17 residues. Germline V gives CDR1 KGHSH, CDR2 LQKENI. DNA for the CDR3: TGTGCCAGCTCACCACCGACTTCCGGGACTAGCCGTAATGAGCAGTTCTTC. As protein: CASSPPTSGTSRNEQFF.

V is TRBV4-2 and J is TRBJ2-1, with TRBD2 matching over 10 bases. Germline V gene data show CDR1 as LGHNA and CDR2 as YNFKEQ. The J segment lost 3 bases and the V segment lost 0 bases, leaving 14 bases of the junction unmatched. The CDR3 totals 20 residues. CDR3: CASSQDPASGSLELYNEQFF. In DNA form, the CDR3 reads TGTGCCAGCAGCCAAGATCCGGCTAGCGGGAGTTTGGAGCTCTACAATGAGCAGTTCTTC.

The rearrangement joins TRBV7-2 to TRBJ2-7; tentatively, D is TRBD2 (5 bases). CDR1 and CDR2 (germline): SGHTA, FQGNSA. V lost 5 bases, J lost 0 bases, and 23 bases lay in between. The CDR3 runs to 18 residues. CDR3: CASSIQFVSAISSYEQYF. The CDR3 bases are TGTGCCAGCAGCATACAATTCGTTAGCGCAATAAGCTCCTACGAGCAGTACTTC.

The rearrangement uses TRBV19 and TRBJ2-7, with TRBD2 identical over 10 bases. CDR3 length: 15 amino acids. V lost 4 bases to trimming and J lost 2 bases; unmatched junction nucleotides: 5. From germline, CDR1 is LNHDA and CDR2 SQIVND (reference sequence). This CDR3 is CASSTRLAGTYEQYF. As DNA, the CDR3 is TGTGCCAGTAGTACGCGACTAGCGGGTACCTACGAGCAGTACTTC.